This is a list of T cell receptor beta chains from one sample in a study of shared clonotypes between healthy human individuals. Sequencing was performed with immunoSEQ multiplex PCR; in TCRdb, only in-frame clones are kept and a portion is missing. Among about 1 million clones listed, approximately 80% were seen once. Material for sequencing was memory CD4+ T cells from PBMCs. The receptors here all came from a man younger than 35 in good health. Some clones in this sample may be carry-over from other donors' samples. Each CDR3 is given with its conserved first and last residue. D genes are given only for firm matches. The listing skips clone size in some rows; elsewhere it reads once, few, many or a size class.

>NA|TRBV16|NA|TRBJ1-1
TGTGCCAGCAGCCCTTTGACGCGGCAGGAAGATGAAGCTTTCTTT
CASSPLTRQEDEAFF
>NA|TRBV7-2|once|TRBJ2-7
TGTGCCAGCAGCTTAGATTTCGACCCCGCGTACTTC
CASSLDFDPAYF
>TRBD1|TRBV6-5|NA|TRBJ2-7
TGTGCCAGCAGTTACAGGGGACAGGGCTACGAGCAGTACTTC
CASSYRGQGYEQYF
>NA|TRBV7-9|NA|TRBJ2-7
TGTGCCAGCAGCTTAGCAAGAAGCGGGACAACCTACGAGCAGTACTTC
CASSLARSGTTYEQYF
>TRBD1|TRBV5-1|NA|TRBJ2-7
TGCGCCAGCAGCTCCGGGACAGGGGGACGGGAGCAGTACTTC
CASSSGTGGREQYF
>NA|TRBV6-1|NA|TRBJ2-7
TGTGCCAGCAGTTTAAGGGCCAGCCGGGAGCAGTACTTC
CASSLRASREQYF
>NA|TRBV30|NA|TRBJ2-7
TGTGCCTGGAGTGTAAAAGCGGGCTCCTACGAGCAGTACTTC
CAWSVKAGSYEQYF
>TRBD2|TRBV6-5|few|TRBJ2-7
TGTGCCAGCAGAAAACTAGCGGGGATTTACGAGCAGTACTTC
CASRKLAGIYEQYF
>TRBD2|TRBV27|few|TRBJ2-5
TGTGCCAGCAGTTTGCACGGGACTAGCGGGAGGGCCCGAGAGACCCAGTACTTC
CASSLHGTSGRARETQYF
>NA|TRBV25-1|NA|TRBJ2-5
TGTGCCAGCAGTGAACAAGTCTTGCAAGAGACCCAGTACTTC
CASSEQVLQETQYF
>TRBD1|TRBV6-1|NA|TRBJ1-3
TGTGCCAGCAGTGGACAGGGAATCGGCGGGGGAAACACCATATATTTT
CASSGQGIGGGNTIYF
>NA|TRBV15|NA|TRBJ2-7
TGTGCCACCAGCAGAGCTGGGTATACCTCCTACGAGCAGTACTTC
CATSRAGYTSYEQYF
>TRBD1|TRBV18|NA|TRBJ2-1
TGTGCCAGCTCACCAGGGACAGGGCCCTACAATGAGCAGTTCTTC
CASSPGTGPYNEQFF